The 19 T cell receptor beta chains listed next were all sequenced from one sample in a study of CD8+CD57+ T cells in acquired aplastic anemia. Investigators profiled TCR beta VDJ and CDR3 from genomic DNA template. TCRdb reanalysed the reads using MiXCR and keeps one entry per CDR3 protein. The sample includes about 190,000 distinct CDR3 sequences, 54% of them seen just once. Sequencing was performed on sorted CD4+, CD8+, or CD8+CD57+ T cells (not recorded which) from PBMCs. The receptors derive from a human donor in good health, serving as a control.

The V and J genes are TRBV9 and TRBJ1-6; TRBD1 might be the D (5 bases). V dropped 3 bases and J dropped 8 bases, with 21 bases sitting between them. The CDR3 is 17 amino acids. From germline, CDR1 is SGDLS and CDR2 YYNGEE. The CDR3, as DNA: TGTGCCAGCAGCGACAAACCGGGGACGAGTGGTTATTCACCCCTCCACTTT. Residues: CASSDKPGTSGYSPLHF.

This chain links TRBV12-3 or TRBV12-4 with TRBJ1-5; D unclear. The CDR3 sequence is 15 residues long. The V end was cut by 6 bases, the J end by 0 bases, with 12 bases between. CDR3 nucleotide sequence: TGTGCCAGCAGGATCGAGGTTTATAGCAATCAGCCCCAGCATTTT. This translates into CASRIEVYSNQPQHF.

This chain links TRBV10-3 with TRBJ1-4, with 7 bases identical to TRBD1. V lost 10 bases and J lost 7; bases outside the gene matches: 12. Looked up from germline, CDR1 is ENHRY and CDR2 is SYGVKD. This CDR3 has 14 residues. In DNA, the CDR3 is TGTGCCAACAAGGAACAGGGGTCCATTGAAAAACTGTTTTTT. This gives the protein CANKEQGSIEKLFF.

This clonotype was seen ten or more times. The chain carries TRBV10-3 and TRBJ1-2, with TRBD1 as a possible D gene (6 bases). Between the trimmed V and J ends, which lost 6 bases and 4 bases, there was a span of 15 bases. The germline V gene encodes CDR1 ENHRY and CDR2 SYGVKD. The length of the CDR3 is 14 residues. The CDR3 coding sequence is TGTGCCATCAGCCCTGAGGACAGATTCTATGGCTACACCTTC. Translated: CAISPEDRFYGYTF.

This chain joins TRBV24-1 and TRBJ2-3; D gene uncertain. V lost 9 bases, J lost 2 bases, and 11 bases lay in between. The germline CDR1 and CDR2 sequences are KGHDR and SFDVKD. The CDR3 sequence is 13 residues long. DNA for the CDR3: TGTGCCACCTCAAGGGCCGACACAGATACGCAGTATTTT. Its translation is CATSRADTDTQYF.

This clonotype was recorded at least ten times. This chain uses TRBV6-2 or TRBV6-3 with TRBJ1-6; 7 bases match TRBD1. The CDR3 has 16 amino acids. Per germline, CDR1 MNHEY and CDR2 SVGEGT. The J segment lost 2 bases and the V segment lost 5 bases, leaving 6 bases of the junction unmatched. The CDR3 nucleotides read TGTGCCAGCAGTCAATGGGGACAGCCCTATAATTCACCCCTCCACTTT. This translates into CASSQWGQPYNSPLHF.

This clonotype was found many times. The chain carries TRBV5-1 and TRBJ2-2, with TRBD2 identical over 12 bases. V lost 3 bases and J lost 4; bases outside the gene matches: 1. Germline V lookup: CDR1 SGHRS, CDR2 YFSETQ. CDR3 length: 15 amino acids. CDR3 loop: CASSSSGGATGELFF. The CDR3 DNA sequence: TGCGCCAGCAGCTCTAGCGGGGGGGCCACCGGGGAGCTGTTTTTT.

The CDR3 loop reads CASSLPQGLSTDTQYF. The CDR3, as DNA: TGTGCCAGCAGCTTACCCCAGGGGCTGAGCACAGATACGCAGTATTTT. This chain joins TRBV7-9 and TRBJ2-3; D perhaps matches TRBD1 (6 bases). This CDR3 is 16 amino acids long. The V gene lost 2 bases and the J gene lost 0 bases, with 12 bases spanning the gap. Germline V CDR1 and CDR2: SEHNR, FQNEAQ (reference sequence).

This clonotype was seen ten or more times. The CDR3 coding sequence is TGTGCCAGCAGCAAATTTTCAGGGGTCCAAGAGACCCAGTACTTC. This sequence encodes CASSKFSGVQETQYF. The V gene is TRBV6-2 or TRBV6-3, the J gene TRBJ2-5; D possibly corresponds to TRBD1 (6 bases). From germline, CDR1 is MNHEY and CDR2 SVGEGT. Trimming pared 6 bases from V and 1 base from J, leaving 15 bases between. This CDR3 region has 15 residues.

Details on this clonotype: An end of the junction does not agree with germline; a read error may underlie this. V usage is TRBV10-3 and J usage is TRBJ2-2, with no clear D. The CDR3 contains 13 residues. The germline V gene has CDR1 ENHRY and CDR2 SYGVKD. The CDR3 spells CASSYQYTGELFF. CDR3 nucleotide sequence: TGTGCCAGCAGTTACCAATACACCGGGGAGCTGTTTTTT.

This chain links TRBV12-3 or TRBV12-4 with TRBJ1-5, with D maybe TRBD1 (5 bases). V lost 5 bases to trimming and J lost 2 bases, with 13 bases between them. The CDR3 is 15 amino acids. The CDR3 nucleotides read TGTGCCAGCAGTGAGAGGGGCAGAGGCAATCAGCCCCAGCATTTT. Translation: CASSERGRGNQPQHF.

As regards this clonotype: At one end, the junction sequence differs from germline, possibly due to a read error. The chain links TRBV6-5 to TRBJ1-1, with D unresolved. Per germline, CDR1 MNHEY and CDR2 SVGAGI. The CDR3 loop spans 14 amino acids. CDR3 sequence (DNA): TGTGCCGGCAGTTACCGTACGGGGTTAAATGAAGCTTTCTTT. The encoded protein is CAGSYRTGLNEAFF.

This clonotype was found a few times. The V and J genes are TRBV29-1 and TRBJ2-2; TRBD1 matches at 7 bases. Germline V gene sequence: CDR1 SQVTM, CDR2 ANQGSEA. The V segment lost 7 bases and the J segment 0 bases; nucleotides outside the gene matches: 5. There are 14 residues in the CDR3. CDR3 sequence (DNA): TGCAGCGCTGCGCAGGGGGCGAACACCGGGGAGCTGTTTTTT. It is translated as CSAAQGANTGELFF.

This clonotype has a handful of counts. For the CDR3, the DNA is TGTGCCAGCAGACTGACTAGCGGGGGGGCAGGTGGGGAGCTGTTTTTT. Protein product: CASRLTSGGAGGELFF. The chain joins TRBV12-3 or TRBV12-4 to TRBJ2-2, with 14 bases matching TRBD2. J lost 8 bases, V lost 6 bases, and 8 bases had no gene match. The CDR3 length is 16 residues.

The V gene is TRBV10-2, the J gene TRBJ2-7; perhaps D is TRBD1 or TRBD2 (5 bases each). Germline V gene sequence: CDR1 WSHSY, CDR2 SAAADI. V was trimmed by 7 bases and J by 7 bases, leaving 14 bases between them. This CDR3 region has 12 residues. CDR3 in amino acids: CASNAGTREQYF. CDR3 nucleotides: TGCGCCAGCAACGCCGGGACGAGAGAGCAGTACTTC.

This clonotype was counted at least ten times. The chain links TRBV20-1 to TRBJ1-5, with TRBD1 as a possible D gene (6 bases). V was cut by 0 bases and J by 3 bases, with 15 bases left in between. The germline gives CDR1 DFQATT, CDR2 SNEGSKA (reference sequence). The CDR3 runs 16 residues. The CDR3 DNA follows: TGCAGTGCTAGAGAAACCGTCGGGACACTCAATCAGCCCCAGCATTTT. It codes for CSARETVGTLNQPQHF.

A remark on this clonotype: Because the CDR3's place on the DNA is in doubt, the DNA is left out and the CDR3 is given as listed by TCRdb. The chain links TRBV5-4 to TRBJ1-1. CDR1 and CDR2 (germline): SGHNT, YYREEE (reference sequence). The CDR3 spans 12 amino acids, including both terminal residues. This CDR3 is CASSSVGRGTFF.

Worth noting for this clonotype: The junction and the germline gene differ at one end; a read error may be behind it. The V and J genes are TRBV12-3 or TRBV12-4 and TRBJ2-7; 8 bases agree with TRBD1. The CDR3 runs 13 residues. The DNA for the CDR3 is TGTGCCAGCAGCACAGGGGGTGCCTACGAGCAGCACTTC. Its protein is CASSTGGAYEQHF.

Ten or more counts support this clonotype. The CDR3 sequence is CASSFDRISGNTIYF. The CDR3 coding sequence is TGTGCCAGCAGCTTTGACAGGATCTCTGGAAACACCATATATTTT. The chain employs TRBV7-2 and TRBJ1-3, with D tentatively TRBD1 (6 bases). The CDR3 length is 15 residues. CDR1 is SGHTA, CDR2 FQGNSA, per germline. Between the trimmed V and J ends, which lost 3 bases and 0 bases, there was a span of 9 bases.